The 4 T cell receptor beta chains below come from one sample, sequenced in a study of blood T cell repertoires in COVID-19. Profiling relied on immunoSEQ multiplex PCR, and the TCRdb table lists in-frame clones only, not all of them. Of around 190,000 clones detected, roughly 84% appear once; the ten largest clones hold under 4%. Sequencing was carried out using PBMCs or T cells enriched from blood (not recorded which). The receptors were gathered from a woman aged 25 to 39 who had been exposed to COVID-19.

The V gene is TRBV9, the J gene TRBJ1-1; no firm D call. This CDR3 contains 14 residues. With 0 bases removed from V and 1 base from J, the gap between germline ends came to 7 bases. Germline V gives CDR1 SGDLS, CDR2 YYNGEE. The chain's CDR3 is CASSVGVPNTEAFF. Written as DNA, the CDR3 is TGTGCCAGCAGCGTAGGCGTCCCGAACACTGAAGCTTTCTTT.

This chain joins TRBV7-3 and TRBJ1-1; TRBD1 might be the D (6 bases). The CDR3 runs to 13 residues. Between the trimmed V and J ends, which lost 4 bases and 1 base, there was a span of 7 bases. Germline CDR1 is SGHTA and CDR2 is FQGTGA. DNA for the CDR3: TGTGCCAGCAGCTCAGGGGCGAACACTGAAGCTTTCTTT. Translation: CASSSGANTEAFF.

This clone was seen only once. This chain joins TRBV5-1 and TRBJ1-6, with TRBD1 matching 9 bases. CDR1 and CDR2 from the germline V gene are SGHRS and YFSETQ. With 1 base clipped from V and 11 bases from J, the junction kept 7 bases outside the gene matches. CDR3 length: 15 residues. The CDR3 bases are TGCGCCAGCAGCTTGACCGGGACAGGGCATCCACCCCTCCACTTT. Protein product: CASSLTGTGHPPLHF.

V usage is TRBV3-1 (or the pseudogene TRBV3-2) and J usage is TRBJ1-6; no clear D gene. Germline loops: CDR1 LGHDT, CDR2 YNNKEL (reference sequence). This CDR3 region has 14 residues. The V gene lost 4 bases and the J gene lost 7 bases, with 11 bases spanning the gap. The CDR3 sequence: CASSPGTENSPLHF. The CDR3 DNA follows: TGTGCCAGCAGCCCCGGTACAGAAAATTCACCCCTCCACTTT.